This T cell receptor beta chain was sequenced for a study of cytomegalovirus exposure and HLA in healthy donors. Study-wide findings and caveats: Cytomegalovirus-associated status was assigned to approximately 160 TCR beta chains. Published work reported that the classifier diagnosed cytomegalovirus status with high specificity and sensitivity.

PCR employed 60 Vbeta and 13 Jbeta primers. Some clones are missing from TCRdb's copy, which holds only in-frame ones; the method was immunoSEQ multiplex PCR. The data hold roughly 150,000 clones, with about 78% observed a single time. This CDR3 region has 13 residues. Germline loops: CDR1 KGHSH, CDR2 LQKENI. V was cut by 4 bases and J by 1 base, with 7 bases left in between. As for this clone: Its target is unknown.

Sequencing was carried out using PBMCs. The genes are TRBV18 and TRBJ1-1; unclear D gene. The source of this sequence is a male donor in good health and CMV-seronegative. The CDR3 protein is CASSLRENTEAFF. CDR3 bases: TGTGCCAGCTCACTTCGGGAGAACACTGAAGCTTTCTTT.